The rows below give T cell receptor beta chains drawn from one sample of a study of regulatory T cells in long-lasting Graves disease. TCRdb processed the multiplex PCR reads anew with MiXCR; each CDR3 protein has one entry. The data show 500,000 to 800,000 distinct CDR3 sequences, with about 32% seen just once and about 42% held by the top ten. This specimen consisted of peripheral blood mononuclear cells (PBMCs), obtained when the disease was refractory, from a patient treated with antithyroid drugs. These receptors came from a female donor with Graves disease. Each CDR3 is given with its conserved first and last residue. A D gene is named only where the DNA matches it firmly. Clone size is not always given. Where it is, it says once, few, many or a class for expanded clones.

>NA|NA|TRBV6-1|TRBJ2-7
TGTGCCAGCAGGACGGCCCCCATGGACGAGCAGTACTTC
CASRTAPMDEQYF
>many|TRBD1|TRBV7-9|TRBJ1-2
TGTGCCAGCAGCTTCACAGGGGACTATGGCTACACCTTC
CASSFTGDYGYTF
>many|TRBD1|TRBV2|TRBJ2-7
TGTGCCAGCATTGGGACAGGGGCCTACGAGCAGTACTTC
CASIGTGAYEQYF
>many|TRBD1|TRBV28|TRBJ2-7
TGTGCCAGCAGTGATGGGGACAGGGTATTTTTATACGAGCAGTACTTC
CASSDGDRVFLYEQYF
>NA|NA|TRBV18|TRBJ1-2
TGTGCCAGCTCTCGACAGGATGCCGCGAATGGCTACACCTTC
CASSRQDAANGYTF
>NA|NA|TRBV14|TRBJ1-4
TGTGCCAGCAGCCAAGATCGGGCGCGGGTTGAAAAACTGTTTTTT
CASSQDRARVEKLFF
>few|TRBD1|TRBV6-1|TRBJ1-1
TGTGCCATCAGGGGTGGGACAGGGCACGCTTTCTTT
CAIRGGTGHAFF
>NA|TRBD1|TRBV7-9|TRBJ1-4
TGTGCCAGCAGCTGGGAAACAGGGGGAGAGCCTAATGAAAAACTGTTTTTT
CASSWETGGEPNEKLFF
>few|NA|TRBV30|TRBJ1-2
TGTGCCTGGAGGAACAGGGCGAGAAGCTATGGCTACACCTTC
CAWRNRARSYGYTF
>many|NA|TRBV2|TRBJ1-5
TGTGCCAGCAGTCCCCTTTGGGTTGGGGGCCTACAGCCCCAGCATTTT
CASSPLWVGGLQPQHF
>NA|NA|TRBV5-4|TRBJ1-2
TGTGCCAGCAGCGGAACAGGGATTCAGAACTATGGCTACACCTTC
CASSGTGIQNYGYTF
>NA|NA|TRBV20-1|TRBJ1-5
TGCAGTGCTGGGAGGATGGGCGGTACCAATCAGCCCCAGCATTTT
CSAGRMGGTNQPQHF
>NA|NA|TRBV20-1|TRBJ1-5
TGCAGTGCTAGTCAGGCGGGGGGACATCAGCCCCAGCATTTT
CSASQAGGHQPQHF
>NA|NA|TRBV12-3/TRBV12-4|TRBJ1-2
TGTGCCAGCAGTTCTCAACCAGGGAAGGTGGGCTACACCTTC
CASSSQPGKVGYTF
>NA|TRBD1|TRBV10-3|TRBJ1-1
TGTGCCATCGGGAGGACAGGGGGGGACACTGAAGCTTTCTTT
CAIGRTGGDTEAFF
>NA|NA|TRBV18|TRBJ1-1
TGTGCCAGCTCACCACCAGGTTGGGGGGCTTTCTTT
CASSPPGWGAFF
>few|TRBD1|TRBV4-1|TRBJ1-4
TGCGCCAGCAGCCAAGATGGGGGACAGAATGAAAAACTGTTTTTT
CASSQDGGQNEKLFF
>few|NA|TRBV3-1|TRBJ1-5
TGTGCCAGCAGCCAAGATTCGCAGTACAATCAGCCCCAGCATTTT
CASSQDSQYNQPQHF
>many|NA|TRBV27|TRBJ1-5
TGTGCCAGCAGTTTAACAGGGTTCCAGCCCCAGCATTTT
CASSLTGFQPQHF
>NA|TRBD1|TRBV20-1|TRBJ1-2
TGCAGTGCTACGGGGAAGACCGGGACAGGGATTACCTTC
CSATGKTGTGITF
>NA|NA|TRBV19|TRBJ2-7
TGTGCCAGTAGTACCCCGAGGGGTTACGAGCAGTACTTC
CASSTPRGYEQYF
>NA|NA|TRBV20-1|TRBJ1-1
TGCAGAGGGTGGGATAACACTGAAGCTTTCTTT
CRGWDNTEAFF